This T cell receptor beta chain came from a study of Graves' ophthalmopathy and Graves' hyperthyroidism. The overall study: No progression to ophthalmopathy over 18 months defined stable hyperthyroidism.

The sample holds a few counts of this clonotype. The antigen is undetermined. The ends were cut back, 1 base at V and 5 bases at J, with 0 bases in the middle. The germline gives CDR1 KGHDR, CDR2 SFDVKD. The CDR3 runs 11 residues. General observations from the study: From stable hyperthyroidism, ophthalmopathy was separated by a 13-signature model with 85% to 90% sensitivity and 75% to 82% specificity.

As the template, RNA transcripts were used to amplify TCR beta CDR3 regions. Second-round multiplex PCR followed a first-round RT-PCR using HTBI primers. TCRdb re-analysed the multiplex PCR reads in MiXCR, keeping a single row per CDR3 protein. The repertoire holds about 590,000 distinct CDR3 sequences, with roughly 40% as singletons. Sequenced input: peripheral blood or thyroid tissue (not recorded which). This chain links TRBV24-1 with TRBJ2-3; no clear D gene. The sequence was obtained from an adult man with Graves' hyperthyroidism. CDR3 sequence: CATSDLDTQYF. The DNA for the CDR3 is TGTGCCACCAGTGATTTAGATACGCAGTATTTT.